The sequence of this TCR beta chain was determined in a study of shared clonotypes between healthy human individuals. Whole-study results and caveats: Apart from blood, nothing was sampled; tissue repertoires likely differ. Non-shared clonotypes showed lower generation probabilities than clonotypes common to all four donors.

Trimming cost V 5 bases and J 4 bases, with 14 bases left between them. Germline V gene data show CDR1 as MNHEY and CDR2 as SMNVEV (reference sequence). There are 15 residues in the CDR3. Details on this clone: Its antigen is undetermined.

In the original workflow: Filtering differed, since immunoSEQ gave only junction sequences and no quality scores. The repertoire was sequenced with immunoSEQ multiplex PCR; TCRdb's copy has only in-frame clones and lacks some. The D gene and trimming were derived from the DNA, and the V and J assignments and clone size from that table. There are roughly 2.5 million clones in the sample; more than 90% occur only once, and about 0.13% lies in the top ten. The V gene is TRBV27, the J gene TRBJ2-2, with D possibly TRBD1 on 5 matching bases. The source of this sequence is a man between 18 and 29 years old in good health. The sample consisted of naive CD4+ T cells sorted from blood. Noted subset: CD45RA+ positively selected. The CDR3 DNA reads as TGTGCCAGCAGTCCCCAGGGTTTGGGCACCGGGGAGCTGTTTTTT. It encodes CASSPQGLGTGELFF.